One sample yielded the 13 T cell receptor beta chains listed below, sequenced in a study of blood T cell repertoires in COVID-19. Profiling relied on immunoSEQ multiplex PCR, and the TCRdb table lists in-frame clones only, not all of them. The top ten clones hold about an eighth of a sample with roughly 110,000 clones, about 85% of them seen once. Source material: peripheral blood. The receptors shown here come from a human donor in a cohort sampled during active COVID-19.

The chain is built from TRBV5-1 and TRBJ2-3, with TRBD2 identical over 7 bases. In germline, CDR1 is SGHRS, CDR2 YFSETQ. CDR3 size: 16 residues. V shed 1 base and J 2 bases; nucleotides not matched to a gene: 7. In DNA, the CDR3 is TGCGCCAGCAGCTTGAACGCCCTAGCGGCCACAGATACGCAGTATTTT. It is translated as CASSLNALAATDTQYF.

The chain combines TRBV28 with TRBJ2-1; 9 nucleotides match TRBD2. The length of the CDR3 is 17 residues. The ends lost 2 bases at V and 6 bases at J; junction bases unmatched: 11. Germline V lookup: CDR1 MDHEN, CDR2 SYDVKM. The CDR3 loop is CASSLPRFSGGLNEQFF. The CDR3 nucleotides are TGTGCCAGCAGTTTACCCCGGTTTAGCGGGGGACTCAATGAGCAGTTCTTC.

V usage is TRBV7-3 and J usage is TRBJ2-3, with no clear D. CDR3 length: 13 residues. Germline values: CDR1 SGHTA, CDR2 FQGTGA. V was clipped by 0 bases and J by 4 bases, with 5 bases between them. CDR3 sequence (DNA): TGTGCCAGCAGCTTAACGCGGTCAGATACGCAGTATTTT. Amino acid sequence: CASSLTRSDTQYF.

This clone was recorded only once. J is TRBJ2-2 and V is TRBV7-2; D is possibly TRBD2 (6 bases). The germline gives CDR1 SGHTA, CDR2 FQGNSA. This CDR3 is built from 15 residues. V lost 2 bases to trimming and J lost 5 bases, with 12 bases between them. The CDR3 bases are TGTGCCAGCAGCTTACTCGCGCGGGATACCGGGGAGCTGTTTTTT. Translating it yields CASSLLARDTGELFF.

The rearrangement links TRBV9 to TRBJ2-3; maybe TRBD2 (8 bases). The length of the CDR3 is 16 residues. Per germline, CDR1 SGDLS and CDR2 YYNGEE. Trimming cost V 4 bases and J 4 bases, with 19 bases left between them. The CDR3 nucleotides read TGTGCCAGCAGCCCTCGGGAGGGGGCGGGTGCAGATACGCAGTATTTT. It specifies CASSPREGAGADTQYF.

The rearrangement uses TRBV12-3 or TRBV12-4 and TRBJ1-2; D remains unclear. V was clipped by 6 bases and J by 6 bases, with 11 bases between them. CDR3 length: 12 residues. Here the CDR3 DNA reads TGTGCCAGCAGCCATAGTGAGAATGGCTACACCTTC. This codes for CASSHSENGYTF.

The CDR3 nucleotides read TGTGCCAGTAGCCCCCGGGGAGGAAACAATGAAAAACTGTTTTTT. Protein product: CASSPRGGNNEKLFF. The rearrangement joins TRBV19 to TRBJ1-4; D remains unclear. The CDR3 has 15 amino acids. The germline gives CDR1 LNHDA, CDR2 SQIVND (reference sequence). The V end lost 6 bases, the J end lost 5 bases, and 16 bases lay between the germline ends.

This chain links TRBV7-9 with TRBJ2-2; D is ambiguous. CDR3 size: 13 residues. Germline-derived CDR1 and CDR2 are SEHNR and FQNEAQ (reference sequence). V was cut by 5 bases and J by 7 bases, with 11 bases left in between. The CDR3 nucleotides are TGTGCCAGCAGCCCAACTGAAAGCGGGGAGCTGTTTTTT. It specifies CASSPTESGELFF.

The rearrangement joins TRBV27 to TRBJ1-5; no clear D. The CDR3 covers 15 residues. Germline loops: CDR1 MNHEY, CDR2 SMNVEV (reference sequence). Between the trimmed V and J ends, which lost 11 bases and 2 bases, there was a span of 19 bases. The CDR3: CAGLQGGPGNQPQHF. Here the CDR3 DNA reads TGTGCCGGACTTCAAGGAGGGCCGGGCAATCAGCCCCAGCATTTT.

The CDR3 DNA follows: TGTGCCACCTCTCCAGGGTCCGGGGCCAACGTCCTGACTTTC. Translating it yields CATSPGSGANVLTF. This chain links TRBV24-1 with TRBJ2-6, with D possibly being TRBD1 (5 bases). Trimming shortened V by 9 bases and J by 4 bases, and 12 bases separated the two germline ends. Germline values: CDR1 KGHDR, CDR2 SFDVKD. CDR3 length: 14 residues.

This clone was recorded a few times. The chain is built from TRBV6-5 and TRBJ1-2; 7 bases match TRBD1. CDR3 length: 15 residues. J was trimmed by 4 bases and V by 2 bases; bases with no gene match: 7. The germline CDR1 and CDR2 sequences are MNHEY and SVGAGI. CDR3 DNA sequence: TGTGCCAGCAGTTACACAAGGACAGGCTCCTATGGCTACACCTTC. It codes for CASSYTRTGSYGYTF.

This chain connects TRBV7-3 to TRBJ1-6, with TRBD1 as a possible D gene (6 bases). CDR1 and CDR2 (germline): SGHTA, FQGTGA. With 3 bases removed from V and 6 bases from J, the gap between germline ends came to 12 bases. This CDR3 is built from 15 residues. The CDR3 loop is CASSFLGGLNSPLHF. The CDR3 DNA is TGTGCCAGCAGCTTCCTCGGGGGGCTTAATTCACCCCTCCACTTT. Complete variable domain (other parts from reference TRBV7-3 and TRBJ1-6): GAGVSQTPSNKVTEKGKYVELRCDPISGHTALYWYRQSLGQGPEFLIYFQGTGAADDSGLPNDRFFAVRPEGSVSTLKIQRTERGDSAVYLCASSFLGGLNSPLHFGNGTRLTVT.

The chain is built from TRBV11-2 and TRBJ2-3; TRBD2 matches 9 bases. J lost 6 bases, V lost 6 bases, and 4 bases had no gene match. Germline CDR1 and CDR2: SGHAT and FQNNGV. The CDR3 runs to 13 residues. CDR3 sequence reads: CASSWTSVDTQYF. The CDR3 nucleotides are TGTGCCAGCAGTTGGACTAGCGTCGATACGCAGTATTTT.